This T cell receptor (beta chain) was observed in a study of Graves' ophthalmopathy and Graves' hyperthyroidism. V shed 4 bases and J shed 3 bases, with 13 bases lying between them. Germline V gene lookup returns CDR1 SQVTM and CDR2 ANQGSEA. The CDR3 has 13 amino acids. This clonotype was recorded many times. Its antigen is not identified. Study-wide findings and caveats: Ophthalmopathy and stable hyperthyroidism were discriminated by a 13-signature model, with over 85% sensitivity and approximately 81% specificity. Blood also harbored most expanded thyroid clonotypes above 0.001 frequency.

Ophthalmopathy donors were characterized by moderate-to-severe activity, CAS of at least 3, NOSPECS of at least 4, and duration under 3 months. Pregnant or lactating patients and those with other autoimmune diseases or uncontrolled infections were excluded. RNA transcripts were the template, and TCR beta CDR3 regions were amplified from them. HTBI-primed RT-PCR formed the first round, and a multiplex PCR formed the second. TCRdb reanalysed the multiplex PCR reads using MiXCR and keeps one entry per CDR3 protein. The sample carries almost 750,000 distinct CDR3 sequences, roughly 41% recorded once. The chain carries TRBV29-1 and TRBJ2-7, with D perhaps TRBD1 (5 bases). Sequenced material: peripheral blood. The clonotype was recovered from an adult man with Graves' ophthalmopathy. DNA for the CDR3: TGCAGCGTTGTGTCCCCGGACATCTACGAGCAGTACTTC. As protein: CSVVSPDIYEQYF.